Sequencing of this T cell receptor beta chain was carried out in a study of blood T cell repertoires in COVID-19. On the study more broadly: Spain, Italy and the United States supplied samples that represented acute and convalescent COVID-19.

Clones were read by immunoSEQ multiplex PCR, and TCRdb kept only the in-frame ones, dropping some. Of around 280,000 clones in the sample, approximately 88% were seen once. CDR3 length: 15 residues. Looked up from germline, CDR1 is MNHEY and CDR2 is SVGAGI. J gave up 2 bases and V 8 bases, and 8 bases lay outside the gene matches. This clonotype was obtained from a woman aged 40 to 50 who had recovered from COVID-19. Specimen: PBMCs or T cells enriched from blood (not recorded which). The chain couples TRBV6-5 to TRBJ1-5, with 8 positions matching TRBD1. The CDR3 protein is CASSDDRGGNQPQHF. CDR3 bases: TGTGCCAGCTCCGACGACAGGGGTGGCAATCAGCCCCAGCATTTT.